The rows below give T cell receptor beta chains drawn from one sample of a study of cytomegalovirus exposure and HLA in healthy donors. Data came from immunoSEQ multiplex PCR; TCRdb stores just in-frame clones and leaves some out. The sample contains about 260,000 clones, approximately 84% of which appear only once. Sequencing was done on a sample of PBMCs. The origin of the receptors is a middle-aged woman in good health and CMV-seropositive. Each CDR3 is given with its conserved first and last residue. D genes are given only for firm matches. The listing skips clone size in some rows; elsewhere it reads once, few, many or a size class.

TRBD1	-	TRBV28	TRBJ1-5	CASSTGTGVQPQHF	TGTGCCAGCTCGACCGGGACAGGGGTACAGCCCCAGCATTTT
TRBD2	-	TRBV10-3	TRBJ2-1	CAISEIAGGNNEQFF	TGTGCCATCAGTGAAATAGCGGGAGGGAACAATGAGCAGTTCTTC
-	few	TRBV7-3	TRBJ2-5	CASSLGRGETQYF	TGTGCCAGCAGCTTAGGCCGGGGGGAGACCCAGTACTTC
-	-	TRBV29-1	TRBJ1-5	CSVEGKTGTLGGYSNQPQHF	TGCAGCGTTGAAGGGAAAACCGGGACCTTGGGGGGATATAGCAATCAGCCCCAGCATTTT
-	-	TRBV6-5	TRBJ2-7	CASSRLGSEQYF	TGTGCCAGCAGTCGACTAGGGAGCGAGCAGTACTTC
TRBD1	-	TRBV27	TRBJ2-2	CASSLLLDRTPGELFF	TGTGCCAGCAGTTTATTGCTGGACAGGACGCCCGGGGAGCTGTTTTTT
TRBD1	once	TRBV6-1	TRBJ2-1	CASSVGTGWDEQFF	TGTGCCAGCAGTGTAGGGACAGGGTGGGATGAGCAGTTCTTC
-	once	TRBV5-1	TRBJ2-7	CASSLGLPYEQYF	TGCGCCAGCAGCTTGGGACTACCCTACGAGCAGTACTTC
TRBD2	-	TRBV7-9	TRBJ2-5	CASSLGTGGETQYF	TGTGCCAGCAGCTTAGGCACGGGGGGAGAGACCCAGTACTTC
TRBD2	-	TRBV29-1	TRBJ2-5	CSVALTSGPQVTQYF	TGCAGCGTTGCGTTGACTAGCGGGCCCCAGGTCACCCAGTACTTC
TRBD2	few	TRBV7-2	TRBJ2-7	CASRSGASYEQYF	TGTGCCAGCCGTAGCGGGGCCAGCTACGAGCAGTACTTC
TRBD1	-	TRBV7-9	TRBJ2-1	CASSHLDRALYEQFF	TGTGCCAGCAGCCACCTCGACAGGGCCCTGTATGAGCAGTTCTTC
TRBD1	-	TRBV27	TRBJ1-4	CASSSLSRDRNEKLFF	TGTGCCAGCAGTTCCCTCTCCCGGGACAGAAATGAAAAACTGTTTTTT
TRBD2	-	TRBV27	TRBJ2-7	CASSLTSGTFWEQYF	TGTGCCAGCAGTTTGACTAGCGGGACCTTTTGGGAGCAGTACTTC
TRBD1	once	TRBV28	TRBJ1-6	CASSLRQGPPYNSPLHF	TGTGCCAGCAGTTTGCGACAGGGGCCACCTTATAATTCACCCCTCCACTTT
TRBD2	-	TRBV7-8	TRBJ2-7	CASSSSGRGLEQYF	TGTGCCAGCAGCTCTAGCGGGAGGGGACTCGAGCAGTACTTC
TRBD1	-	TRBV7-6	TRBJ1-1	CASSYQGGNTEAFF	TGTGCCAGCAGCTACCAGGGGGGTAACACTGAAGCTTTCTTT
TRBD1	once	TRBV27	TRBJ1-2	CASSQDRQGVVGYTF	TGTGCCAGCAGCCAGGATAGGCAGGGGGTGGTTGGCTACACCTTC
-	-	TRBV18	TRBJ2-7	CASSPPAGTYEQYF	TGTGCCAGCTCACCACCGGCGGGTACCTACGAGCAGTACTTC
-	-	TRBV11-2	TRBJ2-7	CASSSPYYDEQYF	TGTGCCAGCAGCTCCCCCTACTACGACGAGCAGTACTTC
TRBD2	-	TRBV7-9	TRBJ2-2	CASSVGLAGAATGELFF	TGTGCCAGCAGCGTGGGACTAGCGGGAGCTGCCACCGGGGAGCTGTTTTTT
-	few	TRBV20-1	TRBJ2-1	CSANLLAEQFF	TGCAGTGCTAATTTGCTTGCGGAGCAGTTCTTC
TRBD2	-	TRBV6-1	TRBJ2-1	CATHSGTSPYNEQFF	TGTGCCACGCACTCCGGGACTAGTCCTTACAATGAGCAGTTCTTC
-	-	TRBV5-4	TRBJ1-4	CASSLEGLHEKLFF	TGTGCCAGCAGCTTGGAGGGGTTACATGAAAAACTGTTTTTT
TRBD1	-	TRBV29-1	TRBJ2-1	CTYSGQRYNEQFF	TGCACCTATTCGGGACAGCGATACAATGAGCAGTTCTTC
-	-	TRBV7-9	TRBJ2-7	CASSLGGGVYEQYF	TGTGCCAGCAGCTTAGGCGGGGGCGTGTACGAGCAGTACTTC
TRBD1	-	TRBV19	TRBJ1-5	CASSIIGGRQPQHF	TGTGCCAGTAGTATAATAGGGGGCAGGCAGCCCCAGCATTTT
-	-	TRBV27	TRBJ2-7	CASSFKTSSYEQYF	TGTGCCAGCAGTTTTAAGACTAGTTCCTACGAGCAGTACTTC
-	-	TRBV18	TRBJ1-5	CASSRGQGLNQPQHF	TGTGCCAGCTCGAGGGGACAAGGGCTCAATCAGCCCCAGCATTTT
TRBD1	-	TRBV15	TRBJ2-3	CATSPPEQGFPDTQYF	TGTGCCACCAGCCCCCCCGAACAGGGGTTCCCAGATACGCAGTATTTT
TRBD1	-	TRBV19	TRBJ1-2	CASSPGTGGYGYTF	TGTGCCAGTAGTCCCGGGACAGGGGGTTATGGCTACACCTTC